This TCR beta chain appears in the sequencing data of a study of chemoradiotherapy in HPV16-positive cancers. Background on the study: Functional T-cell assays on a couple of HPV16-positive patients' cells defined candidate HPV-specific clones and common TCR motifs.

Produced via immunoSEQ multiplex PCR; TCRdb's table is partial and in-frame only. Of just under 8,000 clones detected, about 66% appear once; the ten largest clones hold approximately 33%. Germline V gene lookup returns CDR1 MDHEN and CDR2 SYDVKM. This CDR3 region has 14 residues. With V trimmed by 6 bases and J by 7 bases, 7 bases remained unmatched. Samples were taken several times over chemoradiotherapy. Study-level findings and limits: For HPV16-positive patients, expanding HPV-responsive T cells associated with longer recurrence-free survival.

Details on this clone: Its target is not known.

The rearrangement joins TRBV28 to TRBJ2-2; 8 nucleotides match TRBD2. The biological material was taken from a patient who underwent chemoradiotherapy. The receptor was isolated from a human donor with HPV-associated anogenital cancer. The CDR3: CASRHAGTSGELFF. CDR3 nucleotide sequence: TGTGCCAGCAGGCACGCCGGGACTAGCGGGGAGCTGTTTTTT.